Below, 20 T cell receptor beta chains from the same sample are listed, as sequenced in a study of shared clonotypes between healthy human individuals (dated by TCRdb to about 2020). The protocol used for the library was the immunoSEQ multiplex PCR assay. TCRdb took this table from immuneACCESS and kept in-frame rearrangements with V and J called. Such tables lack part of the clones; where checked against another copy, unresolved V genes explain under half of the gap, and the rest is unexplained. The sample table lists around 720,000 clones, around 78% of them with a count of one. Together, the top ten hold more than 1.5% of the sample. Sequenced sample: memory CD4+ T cells sorted from blood. The cell subset or site label, as the study defines it: CD45RA-negative fraction. These TCRs come from a woman aged 25 to 39 in good health.

This chain uses TRBV11-2 with TRBJ2-3, with a weak D call TRBD2 (5 bases). Per the germline V gene, CDR1 is SGHAT and CDR2 is FQNNGV. This CDR3 has 14 amino acids. Trimming shortened V by 3 bases and J by 0 bases, and 7 bases separated the two germline ends. The CDR3 sequence is CASSFRGSTDTQYF. In DNA form, the CDR3 reads TGTGCCAGCAGCTTTCGGGGAAGCACAGATACGCAGTATTTT.

The chain carries TRBV28 and TRBJ1-4; 7 nucleotides agree with TRBD1. CDR1 MDHEN and CDR2 SYDVKM come from the germline V gene. There are 15 residues in the CDR3. J lost 10 bases, V lost 5 bases, and 13 bases had no gene match. DNA for the CDR3: TGTGCCAGCAGTCCCCATGGGCAGGGGGGGGGAAAACTGTTTTTT. This sequence encodes CASSPHGQGGGKLFF.

This chain links TRBV6-5 with TRBJ1-5; D is perhaps TRBD1 (6 bases). V lost 6 bases, J lost 0 bases, and 12 bases lay in between. The CDR3 consists of 15 residues. Germline V gene sequence: CDR1 MNHEY, CDR2 SVGAGI. The CDR3 here is CASRDSPYSNQPQHF. The CDR3 nucleotides read TGTGCCAGCAGGGACAGCCCATATAGCAATCAGCCCCAGCATTTT.

This sequence joins TRBV4-1 and TRBJ2-7, with no clear D. Germline assignment: CDR1 MGHRA and CDR2 YSYEKL. The CDR3 contains 15 residues. Trimming removed 0 bases from V and 3 bases from J, with 12 bases in between. CDR3 coding DNA: TGCGCCAGCAGCCAAGATCGTTCCCTTGTCTACGAGCAGTACTTC. It specifies CASSQDRSLVYEQYF.

V gene TRBV28 combines with J gene TRBJ2-2, with unresolved D. CDR1 MDHEN and CDR2 SYDVKM come from the germline V gene. This CDR3 contains 12 residues. The germline V and J ends were trimmed by 8 bases and 4 bases, with 8 bases remaining between them. CDR3 nucleotides: TGTGCCAGCGGTCTACCCACCGGGGAGCTGTTTTTT. Its protein is CASGLPTGELFF.

The CDR3 nucleotides are TGTGCCAGTATGATATTGGGGAACGGAAATCAGCCCCAGCATTTT. Translation gives CASMILGNGNQPQHF. The chain joins TRBV19 to TRBJ1-5; no reliable D call. Deletions cut 7 bases from V and 4 bases from J, with 17 bases between. CDR3 length equals 15 residues. Germline V lookup: CDR1 LNHDA, CDR2 SQIVND (reference sequence). Based on the CDR3 plus reference TRBV19 and TRBJ1-5, the full variable domain is DGGITQSPKYLFRKEGQNVTLSCEQNLNHDAMYWYRQDPGQGLRLIYYSQIVNDFQKGDIAEGYSVSREKKESFPLTVTSAQKNPTAFYLCASMILGNGNQPQHFGDGTRLSIL.

The rearrangement joins TRBV11-2 to TRBJ2-3; 10 positions match TRBD2. This CDR3 has 16 amino acids. CDR1 and CDR2 (germline): SGHAT, FQNNGV. The J segment lost 8 bases and the V segment lost 5 bases, leaving 13 bases of the junction unmatched. This CDR3 is CASSRIAGGSGGTQYF. The CDR3 DNA reads TGTGCCAGCAGCCGCATAGCGGGAGGTTCTGGGGGTACGCAGTATTTT.

The chain combines TRBV2 with TRBJ1-2, with 9 bases matching TRBD1. From germline, CDR1 is SNHLY and CDR2 FYNNEI. V trimming: 3 bases; J trimming: 0 bases; junction bases outside the gene matches: 2. CDR3 length: 15 amino acids. The DNA of the CDR3 is TGTGCCAGCAGTGATGGGACAGGGCCTAACTATGGCTACACCTTC. It codes for CASSDGTGPNYGYTF.

The genes are TRBV10-3 and TRBJ2-5; D might be TRBD1 (6 bases). The CDR3 consists of 13 residues. Trimming shortened V by 4 bases and J by 5 bases, and 11 bases separated the two germline ends. Germline V CDR1 and CDR2: ENHRY, SYGVKD. CDR3 sequence reads: CAISGTGLETQYF. CDR3 bases: TGTGCCATCAGTGGAACAGGGCTTGAGACCCAGTACTTC.

The chain joins TRBV2 to TRBJ2-7, with 12 nucleotides matching TRBD2. The CDR3 covers 13 residues. V was pared by 6 bases and J by 5 bases, with 2 bases of the junction left unmatched. Germline assignment: CDR1 SNHLY and CDR2 FYNNEI. Here the CDR3 reads CASRTSGSHEQYF. DNA of the CDR3: TGTGCCAGCAGGACTAGCGGGAGCCACGAGCAGTACTTC.

Concerning this clone: Other DNA sequences in the sample encode the same CDR3. The chain has TRBV25-1 and TRBJ2-2; 8 nucleotides align to TRBD2. Unmatched junction bases numbered 3, after V lost 3 bases and J lost 0 bases. This CDR3 spans 16 amino acids. CDR1 and CDR2 (germline): MGHDK, SYGVNS. The CDR3 nucleotides read TGTGCCAGCAGTGAGGAACTAGCGGCGAACACCGGGGAGCTGTTTTTT. This translates into CASSEELAANTGELFF.

This clone was counted many times. The chain links TRBV29-1 to TRBJ1-1; D ambiguous. The CDR3 length is 13 residues. Germline V lookup: CDR1 SQVTM, CDR2 ANQGSEA. V was pared by 4 bases and J by 0 bases, with 9 bases between. CDR3 coding DNA: TGCAGCGTTGGGGTAGGAGTGAACACTGAAGCTTTCTTT. Encoded protein: CSVGVGVNTEAFF.

In the case of this clone: The same CDR3 also results from other DNA sequences found in this sample. The chain is built from TRBV28 and TRBJ2-7, with D perhaps matching TRBD2 (6 bases). The V gene's germline CDR1 is MDHEN and CDR2 SYDVKM. V lost 2 bases and J 3 bases, leaving 14 bases between the germline ends. The CDR3 contains 15 residues. In DNA form, the CDR3 reads TGTGCCAGCAGTTTACCGGGGCAGGGACTCTACGAGCAGTACTTC. Protein sequence: CASSLPGQGLYEQYF.

The chain combines TRBV11-2 with TRBJ2-4; 9 bases line up with TRBD1. The V and J ends lost 5 bases and 8 bases, in that order; junction bases with no gene match: 7. The germline CDR1 and CDR2 sequences are SGHAT and FQNNGV. There are 14 residues in the CDR3. The CDR3 nucleotides read TGTGCCAGCAGCCCGGGACAGGGTGTATACATTCAGTACTTC. Residues: CASSPGQGVYIQYF. Combining the CDR3 with reference TRBV11-2 and TRBJ2-4 gives the whole variable domain EAGVAQSPRYKIIEKRQSVAFWCNPISGHATLYWYQQILGQGPKLLIQFQNNGVVDDSQLPKDRFSAERLKGVDSTLKIQPAKLEDSAVYLCASSPGQGVYIQYFGAGTRLSVL.

This rearrangement joins TRBV5-4 to TRBJ2-7, with TRBD2 matching over 15 bases. V lost 4 bases, J lost 6 bases, and 14 bases stayed unmatched. The CDR3 is 18 amino acids. The V gene's germline CDR1 is SGHNT and CDR2 YYREEE (reference sequence). CDR3 sequence reads: CASSPLGLAGGGASEQYF. The CDR3 DNA sequence: TGTGCCAGCAGCCCTTTGGGACTAGCGGGAGGAGGGGCGTCCGAGCAGTACTTC.

The chain recombines TRBV5-4 with TRBJ1-4; 7 nucleotides agree with TRBD1. From germline, CDR1 is SGHNT and CDR2 YYREEE (reference sequence). The CDR3 is 15 amino acids. V was pared by 1 base and J by 3 bases, with 3 bases of the junction left unmatched. For the CDR3, the DNA is TGTGCCAGCAGCTTGCAGGGACAGCCTAATGAAAAACTGTTTTTT. This codes for CASSLQGQPNEKLFF.

This chain joins TRBV21-1 and TRBJ1-5. TRBV21-1 corresponds to a pseudogene. The CDR3 totals 13 residues. The CDR3 DNA is TGTGCCAGCAGCAAATTCGACCGCGCGCCCCAGCATTTT. As protein: CASSKFDRAPQHF.

This clone was found a few times. This chain uses TRBV10-2 with TRBJ1-2, with TRBD1 as a possible D gene (5 bases). There are 13 residues in the CDR3. Trimming shortened V by 7 bases and J by 3 bases, and 12 bases separated the two germline ends. Germline V gene data show CDR1 as WSHSY and CDR2 as SAAADI. CDR3 residues: CASNMQGDYGYTF. As DNA, the CDR3 is TGCGCCAGCAATATGCAGGGTGACTATGGCTACACCTTC.

To note about this clone: Other DNA sequences in this sample translate to the same CDR3. The chain is built from TRBV6-1 and TRBJ2-7; 9 bases are a match to TRBD1. With V trimmed by 5 bases and J by 0 bases, 5 bases remained unmatched. The germline V gene has CDR1 MNHNS and CDR2 SASEGT. There are 15 residues in the CDR3. Here the CDR3 reads CASSNRQGGSYEQYF. CDR3 bases: TGTGCCAGCAGTAATCGACAGGGGGGCTCCTACGAGCAGTACTTC.

The chain has TRBV19 and TRBJ1-1; maybe TRBD1 (6 bases). The ends were cut back, 10 bases at V and 7 bases at J, with 22 bases in the middle. Per the germline V gene, CDR1 is LNHDA and CDR2 is SQIVND (reference sequence). The CDR3 length is 14 residues. The CDR3 region is CATLPQGNRNEAFF. The CDR3 bases are TGTGCCACCCTACCACAGGGTAACAGGAATGAAGCTTTCTTT.